These 13 T cell receptor beta chains share one sample of origin, sequenced in a study of cytomegalovirus exposure and HLA in healthy donors. Clones were sequenced by immunoSEQ multiplex PCR, and TCRdb holds only the in-frame ones, with some missing. Of tens of thousands of clones detected, approximately 97% appear once; the ten largest clones hold about 1.5%. Sequencing used PBMCs. These receptors all come from a woman in her late teens or twenties in good health and CMV-seropositive.

This clone appeared a single time. The chain is built from TRBV9 and TRBJ1-2, with 8 bases identical to TRBD1. Germline V gene lookup returns CDR1 SGDLS and CDR2 YYNGEE. V gave up 2 bases and J gave up 0 bases; unmatched junction bases: 9. CDR3 size: 17 residues. CDR3 coding DNA: TGTGCCAGCAGCGTGGGGGCCAGGGGGCGAACTAACTATGGCTACACCTTC. This translates into CASSVGARGRTNYGYTF.

The chain employs TRBV5-1 and TRBJ2-2; 8 bases are a match to TRBD2. This CDR3 region has 16 residues. Per the germline V gene, CDR1 is SGHRS and CDR2 is YFSETQ. With 0 bases clipped from V and 8 bases from J, the junction kept 9 bases outside the gene matches. The CDR3 region is CASSLAIISGSGELFF. The CDR3, as DNA: TGCGCCAGCAGCTTGGCCATTATCAGCGGGAGTGGGGAGCTGTTTTTT.

For the CDR3, the DNA is TGTGCCAGTAGTAGGCCCGCGGCTAGCGGGGGCGATGAGCAGTTCTTC. Translation gives CASSRPAASGGDEQFF. The V and J genes are TRBV19 and TRBJ2-1, with 10 bases that match TRBD2. After removal of 4 bases from V and 8 bases from J, the junction contained 11 bases not matched to a gene. In germline, CDR1 is LNHDA, CDR2 SQIVND (reference sequence). CDR3 length: 16 residues.

V gene TRBV30 combines with J gene TRBJ2-2; 8 nucleotides align to TRBD2. The CDR3 totals 13 residues. Germline CDR1 is GTSNPN and CDR2 is SVGIG (reference sequence). V lost 5 bases, J lost 5 bases, and 4 bases stayed unmatched. CDR3 protein: CAWYTSGTGELFF. The DNA of the CDR3 is TGTGCCTGGTATACTAGCGGAACCGGGGAGCTGTTTTTT.

As to this clone: Sequence at one end of the junction differs from germline and may be a read error. The chain uses TRBV7-7 and TRBJ2-7, with 7 bases matching TRBD1. CDR3 length: 12 residues. CDR1 is SSHAT, CDR2 FNYEAQ, per germline (reference sequence). CDR3 in amino acids: CASSHPGGEQYF. The CDR3 DNA reads TGTGCTAGCAGCCATCCAGGGGGCGAGCAGTACTTC.

This sequence joins TRBV6-5 and TRBJ2-2; maybe TRBD1 (6 bases). The CDR3 is 14 amino acids. V lost 6 bases, J lost 0 bases, and 8 bases lay in between. Per germline, CDR1 MNHEY and CDR2 SVGAGI. CDR3 amino acids: CASSRDTNTGELFF. The CDR3 DNA reads as TGTGCCAGCAGCCGGGACACGAACACCGGGGAGCTGTTTTTT.

In the case of this clone: Sequence at one end of the junction differs from germline and may be a read error. The genes are TRBV7-7 and TRBJ2-5, with 7 bases lining up with TRBD2. The CDR3 runs 15 residues. The germline CDR1 and CDR2 sequences are SSHAT and FNYEAQ (reference sequence). The CDR3 protein is CASSLERAGVETQYF. The CDR3 coding sequence is TGTGCTAGCAGCTTAGAGCGGGCGGGAGTAGAGACCCAGTACTTC.

The J gene is TRBJ2-3, the V gene TRBV11-3; TRBD2 aligns across 13 bases. The V gene end was trimmed by 4 bases and the J gene end by 3 bases; junction bases not matched to a gene: 13. Germline V lookup: CDR1 SGHNT, CDR2 YENEEA. The CDR3 spans 19 residues. The CDR3 here is CASSSRTSGRHLDTDTQYF. In DNA form, the CDR3 reads TGTGCCAGCAGCTCCCGGACTAGCGGGAGACACTTGGATACAGATACGCAGTATTTT.

The rearrangement links TRBV6-1 to TRBJ1-2, with 7 bases aligning to TRBD1. The ends lost 7 bases at V and 10 bases at J; junction bases unmatched: 6. This CDR3 has 11 residues. Germline CDR1 MNHNS, CDR2 SASEGT. The CDR3, as DNA: TGTGCCAGCACTTGGACAGGCCACTACACCTTC. This translates into CASTWTGHYTF.

The V and J genes are TRBV6-6 and TRBJ1-6, with D unresolved. This CDR3 is 15 amino acids long. V gave up 2 bases and J gave up 8 bases, with 13 bases separating them. CDR1 and CDR2 (germline): MNHNY, SVGAGI (reference sequence). The CDR3 DNA reads as TGTGCCAGCAGTTACCTGAAGGGCGGGGATTCACCCCTCCACTTT. It is translated as CASSYLKGGDSPLHF.

The V call is TRBV30, the J call TRBJ1-2, with D perhaps TRBD1 (6 bases). CDR1 and CDR2 (germline): GTSNPN, SVGIG (reference sequence). The ends were cut back, 3 bases at V and 7 bases at J, with 18 bases in the middle. The CDR3 has 14 amino acids. The CDR3 loop is CAWSESGTLPGYTF. CDR3 DNA sequence: TGTGCCTGGAGCGAAAGCGGGACACTTCCTGGCTACACCTTC.

V gene TRBV6-5 combines with J gene TRBJ1-2; D is ambiguous. The CDR3 sequence is 13 residues long. V lost 6 bases and J lost 6, with 14 bases in between. Germline V gene lookup returns CDR1 MNHEY and CDR2 SVGAGI. CDR3 sequence reads: CASRMDPGDGYTF. The DNA for the CDR3 is TGTGCCAGCAGGATGGACCCGGGAGATGGCTACACCTTC.

The chain is built from TRBV29-1 and TRBJ2-5; 9 nucleotides match TRBD1. Germline V gives CDR1 SQVTM, CDR2 ANQGSEA. The CDR3 is 14 amino acids. V shed 0 bases and J 5 bases; nucleotides not matched to a gene: 4. The CDR3 DNA is TGCAGCGTTGAAGATGGGACAGGGATTGAGACCCAGTACTTC. Translating it yields CSVEDGTGIETQYF.